The entry below gives a single T cell receptor beta chain sequence along with its context. Germline CDR1 reads SNHLY; CDR2 reads FYNNEI. The CDR3 totals 13 residues. V shed 6 bases and J shed 6 bases, with 9 bases lying between them. PCR used 60 Vbeta primers and 13 Jbeta primers. Some clones are missing from TCRdb's copy, which holds only in-frame ones; the method was immunoSEQ multiplex PCR. The sample has over 200,000 clones, about 80% seen once; the top ten hold around 0.57%. This sample was taken from a study of cytomegalovirus exposure and HLA in healthy donors. This TCR was recovered from a middle-aged woman in good health and CMV-seronegative. Input material: PBMCs. V is TRBV2 and J is TRBJ1-6; no definite D call. The DNA for the CDR3 is TGTGCCAGCAGGAGGCGCGCTAATTCACCCCTCCACTTT. As protein: CASRRRANSPLHF.